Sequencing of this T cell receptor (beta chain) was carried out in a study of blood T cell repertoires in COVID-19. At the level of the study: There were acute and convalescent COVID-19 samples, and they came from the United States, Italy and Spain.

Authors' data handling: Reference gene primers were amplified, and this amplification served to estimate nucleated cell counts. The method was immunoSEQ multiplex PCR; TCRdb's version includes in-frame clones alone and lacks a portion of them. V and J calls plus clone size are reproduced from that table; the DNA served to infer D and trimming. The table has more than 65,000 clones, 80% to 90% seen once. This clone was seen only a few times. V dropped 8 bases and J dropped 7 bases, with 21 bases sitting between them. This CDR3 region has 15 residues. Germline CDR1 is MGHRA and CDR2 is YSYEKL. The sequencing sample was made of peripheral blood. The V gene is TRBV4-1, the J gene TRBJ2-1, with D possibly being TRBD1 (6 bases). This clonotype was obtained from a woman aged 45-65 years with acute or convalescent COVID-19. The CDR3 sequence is CASQPSPDRTNEQFF. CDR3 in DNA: TGCGCCAGCCAGCCCTCACCGGACAGAACTAATGAGCAGTTCTTC.